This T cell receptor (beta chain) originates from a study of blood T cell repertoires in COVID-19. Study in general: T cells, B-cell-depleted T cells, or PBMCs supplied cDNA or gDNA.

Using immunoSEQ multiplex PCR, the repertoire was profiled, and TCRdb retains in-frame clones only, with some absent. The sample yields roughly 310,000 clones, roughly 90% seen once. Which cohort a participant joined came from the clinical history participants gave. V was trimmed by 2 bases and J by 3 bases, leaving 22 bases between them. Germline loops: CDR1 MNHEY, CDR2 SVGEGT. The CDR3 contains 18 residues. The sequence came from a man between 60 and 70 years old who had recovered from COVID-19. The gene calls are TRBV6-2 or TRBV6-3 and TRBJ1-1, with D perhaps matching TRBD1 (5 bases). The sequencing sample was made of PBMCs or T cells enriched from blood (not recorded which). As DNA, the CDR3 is TGTGCCAGCAGTTACATCCCCCGACCGGCAGGGCTGTACACTGAAGCTTTCTTT. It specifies CASSYIPRPAGLYTEAFF.